These 27 T cell receptor beta chains originate from one sample sequenced in a study of T-cell reconstitution after alpha-beta-depleted transplantation in children. Library preparation (for TCRbeta) was performed with unique molecular identifiers. MiXCR, applied by TCRdb to the PCR reads, yields one record per CDR3 protein. Of 70,000 or so distinct CDR3 sequences in the sample, approximately 11% are singletons; the top ten hold around 13%. The starting material was PBMCs, obtained before TCRalphabeta/CD19-depleted stem cell transplant. These receptors were taken from a boy aged 5 to 17 with acute myeloid leukemia, due to receive a stem cell transplant.

This clonotype was recorded at least ten times. This chain uses TRBV7-3 with TRBJ1-1; D is possibly TRBD1 (5 bases). Germline-derived CDR1 and CDR2 are SGHTA and FQGTGA. The CDR3 extends over 13 amino acids. Trimming stripped 2 bases from V and 11 bases from J, with 15 bases between. As DNA, the CDR3 is TGTGCCAGCAGCTTAGACGGGGGTGGGGTCGCTTTCTTT. It is translated as CASSLDGGGVAFF.

This clonotype came up many times. A junction boundary mismatches the germline segment, possibly from a read error. The chain recombines TRBV29-1 with TRBJ1-1, with D uncertain. The CDR3 spans 13 residues. Germline V gene sequence: CDR1 SQVTM, CDR2 ANQGSEA. CDR3 in amino acids: CSVANNVNAEAFF. In nucleotides, the CDR3 is TGCAGCGTAGCTAACAACGTGAACGCTGAAGCTTTCTTT. The whole variable domain, remainder taken from reference TRBV29-1 and TRBJ1-1, is SAVISQKPSRDICQRGTSLTIQCQVDSQVTMMFWYRQQPGQSLTLIATANQGSEATYESGFVIDKFPISRPNLTFSTLTVSNMSPEDSSIYLCSVANNVNAEAFFGQGTRLTVV.

V gene TRBV7-3 combines with J gene TRBJ2-7; D gene ambiguous. The ends were cut back, 5 bases at V and 3 bases at J, with 23 bases in the middle. Germline CDR1 is SGHTA and CDR2 is FQGTGA. This CDR3 has 17 residues. The CDR3 DNA reads as TGTGCCAGCAGCCCCTCCCCCCCCGTGAGGATGGGCTACGAGCAGTACTTC. This translates into CASSPSPPVRMGYEQYF.

This clonotype occurred many times. The chain employs TRBV20-1 and TRBJ2-5, with 8 bases aligning to TRBD1. The germline V gene encodes CDR1 DFQATT and CDR2 SNEGSKA (reference sequence). V shed 1 base and J 5 bases; nucleotides not matched to a gene: 6. CDR3 length: 14 residues. CDR3 region: CSARATGVGETQYF. CDR3 bases: TGCAGTGCTAGAGCGACAGGGGTGGGGGAGACCCAGTACTTC.

This clonotype showed up just a few times. The chain joins TRBV20-1 to TRBJ1-5; D call uncertain. The CDR3 has 14 residues. CDR1 is DFQATT, CDR2 SNEGSKA, per germline (reference sequence). V shed 4 bases and J shed 1 base, with 11 bases lying between them. Here the CDR3 reads CSANPTASNQPQHF. The CDR3 DNA sequence: TGCAGTGCTAACCCGACGGCGAGCAATCAGCCCCAGCATTTT.

This clonotype was seen a few times. This rearrangement joins TRBV11-2 to TRBJ2-3; TRBD2 matches at 10 bases. Trimming took 4 bases from V and 1 from J; bases not matched to a gene: 5. The CDR3 totals 16 residues. The V gene's germline CDR1 is SGHAT and CDR2 FQNNGV. DNA of the CDR3: TGTGCCAGCAGCTACACCCTAGCGGGGGGCACAGATACGCAGTATTTT. Translation: CASSYTLAGGTDTQYF.

This clonotype was picked up many times. V usage is TRBV29-1 and J usage is TRBJ2-5; no firm D call. The V end lost 5 bases, the J end lost 1 base, and 14 bases lay between the germline ends. The CDR3 extends over 14 amino acids. Germline-derived CDR1 and CDR2 are SQVTM and ANQGSEA. Here the CDR3 DNA reads TGCAGCGTTAGGACGGTAGCCGCCCAAGAGACCCAGTACTTC. Protein sequence: CSVRTVAAQETQYF.

This clonotype appeared many times. The chain is built from TRBV5-1 and TRBJ1-1; D is unresolved. CDR1 SGHRS and CDR2 YFSETQ come from the germline V gene. V was clipped by 0 bases and J by 5 bases, with 14 bases between them. CDR3 length: 15 residues. CDR3 DNA sequence: TGCGCCAGCAGCTTGGCCCGGGGTCTGGGGACTGAAGCTTTCTTT. Protein product: CASSLARGLGTEAFF.

This clonotype was picked up many times. The J gene is TRBJ2-5, the V gene TRBV20-1; D is possibly TRBD1 (6 bases). CDR3 length equals 15 residues. The germline V gene has CDR1 DFQATT and CDR2 SNEGSKA (reference sequence). V was shortened by 0 bases and J by 1 base, with 12 bases between the two germline ends. The CDR3 sequence: CSARDGGASQETQYF. The DNA of the CDR3 is TGCAGTGCTAGAGATGGGGGCGCTTCCCAAGAGACCCAGTACTTC.

Ten or more counts support this clonotype. J is TRBJ2-7 and V is TRBV7-2; TRBD2 is a possible D gene (6 bases). Germline CDR1 is SGHTA and CDR2 is FQGNSA. The CDR3 runs 15 residues. V dropped 6 bases and J dropped 7 bases, with 22 bases sitting between them. The CDR3 sequence: CASRPQAGGPGEQYF. The CDR3 nucleotides are TGTGCCAGCAGACCTCAGGCCGGGGGACCGGGGGAGCAGTACTTC.

Ten or more counts support this clonotype. This chain connects TRBV7-8 to TRBJ2-7, with 14 bases aligning to TRBD2. Germline loops: CDR1 SGHVS, CDR2 FQNEAQ. Trimming took 3 bases from V and 3 from J; bases not matched to a gene: 10. CDR3 length: 18 residues. The CDR3 loop reads CASSLSVSGTSGSYEQYF. The CDR3, as DNA: TGTGCCAGCAGCTTGTCTGTCTCGGGGACTAGCGGGAGCTACGAGCAGTACTTC. Full variable domain (outside the CDR3, taken from reference TRBV7-8 and TRBJ2-7): GAGVSQSPRYKVAKRGQDVALRCDPISGHVSLFWYQQALGQGPEFLTYFQNEAQLDKSGLPSDRFFAERPEGSVSTLKIQRTQQEDSAVYLCASSLSVSGTSGSYEQYFGPGTRLTVT.

This clonotype was seen repeatedly, ten times or more. The chain employs TRBV5-5 and TRBJ2-2; weak D call: TRBD2 (5 bases). The CDR3 covers 15 residues. The V and J ends lost 3 bases and 3 bases respectively, with 12 bases between them. Germline V CDR1 and CDR2: SGHKS, YYEKEE (reference sequence). CDR3 sequence reads: CASSWAGGDTGELFF. CDR3 nucleotide sequence: TGTGCCAGCAGCTGGGCGGGCGGCGACACCGGGGAGCTGTTTTTT.

The sample holds many counts of this clonotype. The rearrangement joins TRBV27 to TRBJ2-2; 11 positions match TRBD2. The V and J ends lost 3 bases and 5 bases, in that order; junction bases with no gene match: 11. CDR1 MNHEY and CDR2 SMNVEV come from the germline V gene (reference sequence). The CDR3 is 18 amino acids. This CDR3 is CASSFLASGGRGTGELFF. The CDR3 DNA reads as TGTGCCAGCAGTTTCCTGGCTAGCGGGGGGCGAGGGACCGGGGAGCTGTTTTTT.

This clonotype was found a few times. As DNA, the CDR3 is TGTGCCAGCAGCCAAGGGGGCGAGCAGTACGTC. Residues: CASSQGGEQYV. This rearrangement joins TRBV14 to TRBJ2-7; D is unclear. V was pared by 1 base and J by 6 bases, with 4 bases between. CDR1 is SGHDN and CDR2 is FVKESK in the germline V gene. CDR3 length: 11 residues.

This clonotype was found many times. This sequence joins TRBV24-1 and TRBJ2-5, with no clear D. This CDR3 has 14 amino acids. The V and J ends lost 1 base and 2 bases respectively, with 7 bases between them. Germline CDR1 KGHDR, CDR2 SFDVKD. The CDR3 DNA sequence: TGTGCCACCAGTGATTTAGCCGTTCAAGAGACCCAGTACTTC. Translated, it gives CATSDLAVQETQYF.

This clonotype was counted at least ten times. This rearrangement joins TRBV10-1 to TRBJ2-3; a possible D gene is TRBD1 (6 bases). Germline CDR1 is WNHNN and CDR2 is SYGVQD (reference sequence). The length of the CDR3 is 12 residues. Trimming cost V 9 bases and J 4 bases, with 11 bases left between them. The CDR3 spells CASQQGADTQYF. As DNA, the CDR3 is TGCGCCAGTCAACAGGGAGCAGATACGCAGTATTTT.

This clonotype has a count of ten or more. The CDR3 here is CASSRQGGNEKLFF. The DNA of the CDR3 is TGTGCCAGCAGCCGACAGGGGGGAAATGAAAAACTGTTTTTT. The rearrangement joins TRBV6-5 to TRBJ1-4, with 9 bases matching TRBD1. CDR1 and CDR2 from the germline V gene are MNHEY and SVGAGI. The CDR3 spans 14 residues. V was pared by 6 bases and J by 5 bases, with 4 bases of the junction left unmatched.

This clonotype came up many times. The chain recombines TRBV9 with TRBJ1-1; D is ambiguous. The ends were cut back, 0 bases at V and 1 base at J, with 7 bases in the middle. CDR1 SGDLS and CDR2 YYNGEE come from the germline V gene. CDR3 length equals 14 residues. CDR3 loop: CASSVGGANTEAFF. In nucleotides, the CDR3 is TGTGCCAGCAGCGTAGGAGGAGCGAACACTGAAGCTTTCTTT.

This clonotype was seen many times. The chain is built from TRBV29-1 and TRBJ2-5; 11 bases line up with TRBD1. The V gene end was trimmed by 2 bases and the J gene end by 3 bases; junction bases not matched to a gene: 2. Germline V gene lookup returns CDR1 SQVTM and CDR2 ANQGSEA. This CDR3 spans 14 amino acids. The CDR3 nucleotides are TGCAGCGTTGAAAGGACAGGGGGCAAAGAGACCCAGTACTTC. Protein: CSVERTGGKETQYF. Drawing the rest from reference TRBV29-1 and TRBJ2-5, the complete variable domain is SAVISQKPSRDICQRGTSLTIQCQVDSQVTMMFWYRQQPGQSLTLIATANQGSEATYESGFVIDKFPISRPNLTFSTLTVSNMSPEDSSIYLCSVERTGGKETQYFGPGTRLLVL.

This clonotype was observed many times. This chain uses TRBV7-3 with TRBJ2-7; TRBD1 matches at 8 bases. The CDR3 is 16 residues long. The trim removed 4 bases at V and 5 bases at J, leaving 13 bases unmatched. Germline V CDR1 and CDR2: SGHTA, FQGTGA. DNA for the CDR3: TGTGCCAGCAGCTCCTCTTCAGGGGGCTTGGGCGACGAGCAGTACTTC. Protein: CASSSSSGGLGDEQYF.

This clonotype was observed a handful of times. The rearrangement links TRBV2 to TRBJ1-2; D is uncertain. This CDR3 has 13 residues. Germline assignment: CDR1 SNHLY and CDR2 FYNNEI. The V gene lost 6 bases and the J gene lost 2 bases, with 10 bases spanning the gap. CDR3 sequence reads: CASSRGLNYGYTF. The DNA for the CDR3 is TGTGCCAGCAGCCGCGGACTAAACTATGGCTACACCTTC.

This clonotype showed up many times. CDR3 nucleotide sequence: TGTGCCAGCAGCTTAGAACAGGGAGTGACTGAAGCTTTCTTT. This codes for CASSLEQGVTEAFF. This chain joins TRBV7-6 and TRBJ1-1; TRBD1 is a possible D gene (6 bases). There are 14 residues in the CDR3. Trimming took 1 base from V and 5 from J, leaving 11 bases between them. Germline CDR1 SGHVS, CDR2 FNYEAQ.

This clonotype was seen repeatedly, ten times or more. The V call is TRBV7-9, the J call TRBJ2-2; D might be TRBD2 (6 bases). The germline V gene has CDR1 SEHNR and CDR2 FQNEAQ (reference sequence). This CDR3 spans 20 amino acids. Between the trimmed V and J ends, which lost 2 bases and 2 bases, there was a span of 24 bases. CDR3 sequence: CASSLFPGGDPNLNTGELFF. Written as DNA, the CDR3 is TGTGCCAGCAGCTTATTTCCAGGAGGGGACCCGAATCTTAACACCGGGGAGCTGTTTTTT.

This clonotype was counted ten times or more. The rearrangement uses TRBV12-3 or TRBV12-4 and TRBJ2-1; D is perhaps TRBD2 (6 bases). This CDR3 comprises 13 residues. The V gene lost 5 bases and the J gene lost 10 bases, with 15 bases spanning the gap. CDR3 DNA sequence: TGTGCCAGCAGTGCTGACCCGGCGGGAGAGCAGTTCTTC. As protein: CASSADPAGEQFF.

This clonotype showed up many times. This sequence joins TRBV9 and TRBJ2-2; 7 positions match TRBD2. The CDR3 loop spans 15 amino acids. Per the germline V gene, CDR1 is SGDLS and CDR2 is YYNGEE. Germline trimming cut 0 bases from V and 7 bases from J; bases unmatched to any gene: 6. The CDR3 sequence: CASSVASGGVGELFF. CDR3 in DNA: TGTGCCAGCAGCGTAGCTAGCGGAGGGGTCGGGGAGCTGTTTTTT.

This clonotype was counted ten times or more. This rearrangement joins TRBV4-1 to TRBJ1-2; tentative D call: TRBD1 (5 bases). There are 15 residues in the CDR3. Trimming left V 0 bases short and J 2 bases short, with 10 bases between. Germline V gives CDR1 MGHRA, CDR2 YSYEKL. Here the CDR3 reads CASSQERAGNYGYTF. The CDR3 bases are TGCGCCAGCAGCCAAGAAAGGGCAGGGAACTATGGCTACACCTTC.

This clonotype was counted ten times or more. The V and J genes are TRBV5-1 and TRBJ2-6, with 12 bases identical to TRBD2. The V segment lost 4 bases and the J segment 0 bases; nucleotides outside the gene matches: 5. Germline assignment: CDR1 SGHRS and CDR2 YFSETQ. CDR3 length: 18 residues. CDR3 sequence reads: CASSAGLAGLSGANVLTF. The CDR3 DNA reads as TGCGCCAGCAGCGCCGGACTAGCGGGGCTCTCTGGGGCCAACGTCCTGACTTTC.